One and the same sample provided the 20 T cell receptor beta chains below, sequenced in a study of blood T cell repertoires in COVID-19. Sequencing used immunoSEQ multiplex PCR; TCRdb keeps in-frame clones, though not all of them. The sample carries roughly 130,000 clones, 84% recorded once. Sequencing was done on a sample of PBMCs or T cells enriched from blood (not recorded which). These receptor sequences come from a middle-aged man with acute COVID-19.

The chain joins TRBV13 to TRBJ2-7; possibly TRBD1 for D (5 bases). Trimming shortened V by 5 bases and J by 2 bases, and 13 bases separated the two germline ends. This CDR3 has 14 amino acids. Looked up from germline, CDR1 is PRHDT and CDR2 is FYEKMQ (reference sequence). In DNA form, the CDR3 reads TGTGCCAGCAGCCCCGAAACAGGAACCTACGAGCAGTACTTC. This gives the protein CASSPETGTYEQYF.

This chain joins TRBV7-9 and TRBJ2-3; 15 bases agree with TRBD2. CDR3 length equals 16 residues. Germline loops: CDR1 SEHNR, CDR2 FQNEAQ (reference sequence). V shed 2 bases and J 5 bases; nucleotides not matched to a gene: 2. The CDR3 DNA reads TGTGCCAGCAGCTTATTGGGACTAGCGGGAGGAGATACGCAGTATTTT. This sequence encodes CASSLLGLAGGDTQYF.

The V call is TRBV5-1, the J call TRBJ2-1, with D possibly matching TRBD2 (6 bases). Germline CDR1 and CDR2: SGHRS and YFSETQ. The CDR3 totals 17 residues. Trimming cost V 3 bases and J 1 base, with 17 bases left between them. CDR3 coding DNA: TGCGCCAGCAGCTGGGGACTGCGAGGGCCATCCTACAATGAGCAGTTCTTC. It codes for CASSWGLRGPSYNEQFF.

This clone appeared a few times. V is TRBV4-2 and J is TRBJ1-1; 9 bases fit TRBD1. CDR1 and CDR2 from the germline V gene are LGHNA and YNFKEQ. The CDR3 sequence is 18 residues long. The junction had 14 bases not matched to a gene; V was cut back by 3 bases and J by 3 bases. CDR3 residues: CASSQVNRGPQGHTEAFF. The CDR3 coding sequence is TGTGCCAGCAGCCAGGTCAACAGGGGGCCCCAAGGGCACACTGAAGCTTTCTTT.

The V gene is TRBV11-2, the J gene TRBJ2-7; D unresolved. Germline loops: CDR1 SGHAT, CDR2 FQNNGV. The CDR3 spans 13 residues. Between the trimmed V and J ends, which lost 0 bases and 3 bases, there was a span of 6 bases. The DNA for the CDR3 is TGTGCCAGCAGCTTAGATCCCCTCTACGAGCAGTACTTC. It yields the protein CASSLDPLYEQYF. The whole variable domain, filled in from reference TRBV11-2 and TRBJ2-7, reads EAGVAQSPRYKIIEKRQSVAFWCNPISGHATLYWYQQILGQGPKLLIQFQNNGVVDDSQLPKDRFSAERLKGVDSTLKIQPAKLEDSAVYLCASSLDPLYEQYFGPGTRLTVT.

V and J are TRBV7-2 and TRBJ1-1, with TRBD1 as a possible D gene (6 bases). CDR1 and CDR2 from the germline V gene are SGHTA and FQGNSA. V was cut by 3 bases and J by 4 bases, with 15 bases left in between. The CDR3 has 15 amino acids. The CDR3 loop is CASSLKGGGSTEAFF. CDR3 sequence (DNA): TGTGCCAGCAGCTTGAAAGGGGGGGGATCCACTGAAGCTTTCTTT.

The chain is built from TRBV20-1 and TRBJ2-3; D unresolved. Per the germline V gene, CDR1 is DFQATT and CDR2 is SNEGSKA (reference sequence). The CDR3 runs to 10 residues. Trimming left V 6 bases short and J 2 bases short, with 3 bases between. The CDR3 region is CSALTDTQYF. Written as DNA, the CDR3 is TGCAGTGCCCTCACAGATACGCAGTATTTT.

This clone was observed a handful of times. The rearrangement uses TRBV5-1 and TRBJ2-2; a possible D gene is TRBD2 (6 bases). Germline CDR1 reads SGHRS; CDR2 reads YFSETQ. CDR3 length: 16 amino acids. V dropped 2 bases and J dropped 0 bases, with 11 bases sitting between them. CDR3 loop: CASSLQGLSNTGELFF. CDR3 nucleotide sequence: TGCGCCAGCAGCTTACAAGGACTATCGAACACCGGGGAGCTGTTTTTT.

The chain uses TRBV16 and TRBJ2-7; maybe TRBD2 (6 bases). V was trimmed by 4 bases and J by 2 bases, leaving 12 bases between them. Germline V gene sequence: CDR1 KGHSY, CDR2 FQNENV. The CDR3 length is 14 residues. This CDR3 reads CASSLISGTYEQYF. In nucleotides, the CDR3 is TGTGCCAGCAGCCTTATTAGCGGTACCTACGAGCAGTACTTC.

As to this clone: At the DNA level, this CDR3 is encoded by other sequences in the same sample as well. CDR3 protein: CASSPGQGEAFF. The CDR3 DNA reads TGTGCCAGCTCACCCGGACAGGGAGAAGCTTTCTTT. The rearrangement uses TRBV18 and TRBJ1-1, with TRBD1 matching 8 bases. The germline V gene encodes CDR1 KGHSH and CDR2 LQKENI. Trimming removed 3 bases from V and 8 bases from J; junction bases left unmatched: 2. The CDR3 has 12 amino acids.

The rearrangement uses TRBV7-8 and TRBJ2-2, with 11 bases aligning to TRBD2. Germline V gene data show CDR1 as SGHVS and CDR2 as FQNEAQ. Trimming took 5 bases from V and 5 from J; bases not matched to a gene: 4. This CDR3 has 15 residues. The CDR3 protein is CASSKTSGATGELFF. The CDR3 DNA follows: TGTGCCAGCAGCAAGACTAGCGGGGCGACCGGGGAGCTGTTTTTT.

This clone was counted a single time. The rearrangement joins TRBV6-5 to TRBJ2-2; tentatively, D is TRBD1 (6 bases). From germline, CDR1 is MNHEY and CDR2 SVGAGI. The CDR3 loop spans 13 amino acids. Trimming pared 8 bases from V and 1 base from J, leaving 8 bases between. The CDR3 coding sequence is TGTGCCAGCTCAGGGGAGAACACCGGGGAGCTGTTTTTT. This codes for CASSGENTGELFF.

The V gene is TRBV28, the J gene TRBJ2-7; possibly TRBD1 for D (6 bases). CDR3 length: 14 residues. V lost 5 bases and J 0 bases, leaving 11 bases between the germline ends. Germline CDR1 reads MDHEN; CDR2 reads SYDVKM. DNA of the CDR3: TGTGCCAGCAGTGCCCAGGGGCCCTCCTACGAGCAGTACTTC. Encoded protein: CASSAQGPSYEQYF.

CDR3 sequence (DNA): TGTGCCAGCTCACCAGTAGCGGGGGACCCTGGCGGGGAGCTGTTTTTT. Protein sequence: CASSPVAGDPGGELFF. The chain couples TRBV18 to TRBJ2-2; the match to TRBD2 covers 9 bases. The germline V gene has CDR1 KGHSH and CDR2 LQKENI. The CDR3 spans 16 residues. V gave up 2 bases and J gave up 7 bases; unmatched junction bases: 8.

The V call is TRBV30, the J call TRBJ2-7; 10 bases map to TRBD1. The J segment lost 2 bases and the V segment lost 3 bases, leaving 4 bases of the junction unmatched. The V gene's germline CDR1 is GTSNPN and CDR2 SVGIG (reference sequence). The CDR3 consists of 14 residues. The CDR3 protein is CAWSVGTGAYEQYF. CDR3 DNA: TGTGCCTGGAGCGTTGGGACAGGGGCCTACGAGCAGTACTTC.

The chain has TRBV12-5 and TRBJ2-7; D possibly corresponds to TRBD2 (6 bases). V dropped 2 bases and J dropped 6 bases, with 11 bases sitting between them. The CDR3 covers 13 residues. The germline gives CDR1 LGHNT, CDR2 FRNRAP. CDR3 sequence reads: CASGLSLEGEQYF. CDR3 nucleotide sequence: TGTGCTAGTGGTTTGTCCTTGGAGGGCGAGCAGTACTTC.

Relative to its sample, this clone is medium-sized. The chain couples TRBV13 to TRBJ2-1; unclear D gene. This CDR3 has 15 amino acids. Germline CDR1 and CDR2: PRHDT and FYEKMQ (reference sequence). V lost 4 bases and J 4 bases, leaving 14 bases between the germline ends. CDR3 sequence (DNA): TGTGCCAGCAGCTCTCTCCTAAGCCCATACAATGAGCAGTTCTTC. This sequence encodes CASSSLLSPYNEQFF.

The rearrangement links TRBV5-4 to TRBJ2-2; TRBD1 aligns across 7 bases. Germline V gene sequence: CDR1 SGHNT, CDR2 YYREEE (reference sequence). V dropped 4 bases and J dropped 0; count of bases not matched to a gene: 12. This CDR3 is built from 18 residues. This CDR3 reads CASSPSPDRQANTGELFF. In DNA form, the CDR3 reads TGTGCCAGCAGCCCCTCCCCGGACAGGCAAGCGAACACCGGGGAGCTGTTTTTT.

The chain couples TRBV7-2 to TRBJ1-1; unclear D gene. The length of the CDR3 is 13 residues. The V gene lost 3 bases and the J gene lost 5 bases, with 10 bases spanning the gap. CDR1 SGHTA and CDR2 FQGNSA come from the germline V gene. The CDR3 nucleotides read TGTGCCAGCAGCTTTCTAGGTTCGACTGAAGCTTTCTTT. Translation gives CASSFLGSTEAFF.

The CDR3 protein is CASSLRPAAGELFF. The DNA for the CDR3 is TGTGCCAGCAGCTTGCGGCCCGCGGCCGGGGAGCTGTTTTTT. The chain carries TRBV5-4 and TRBJ2-2; D call uncertain. The V gene's germline CDR1 is SGHNT and CDR2 YYREEE (reference sequence). The CDR3 runs 14 residues. V lost 1 base and J lost 6, with 10 bases in between.